These 26 T cell receptor beta chains came from one sample sequenced in a study of blood T cell repertoires in COVID-19. The data were produced by immunoSEQ multiplex PCR, yet TCRdb's version contains in-frame clones alone and is incomplete. The sample records 85,000 to 100,000 clones, roughly 88% being singletons. Sequencing was carried out using peripheral blood. The receptors were sampled from a man in his fifties or sixties with COVID-19, enrolled during active disease.

V usage is TRBV6-1 and J usage is TRBJ1-2; D perhaps matches TRBD1 (5 bases). V was pared by 1 base and J by 7 bases, with 10 bases between. The CDR3 covers 13 residues. Germline V gene lookup returns CDR1 MNHNS and CDR2 SASEGT. CDR3 amino acids: CASSEGGATGYTF. CDR3 DNA: TGTGCCAGCAGTGAAGGGGGCGCGACTGGCTACACCTTC.

The chain recombines TRBV27 with TRBJ2-1; a possible D gene is TRBD2 (5 bases). The CDR3 is 14 amino acids. Germline assignment: CDR1 MNHEY and CDR2 SMNVEV (reference sequence). The V end lost 5 bases, the J end lost 3 bases, and 11 bases lay between the germline ends. The CDR3 coding sequence is TGTGCCAGCAGTGAGTACCGGGGCTACAATGAGCAGTTCTTC. It codes for CASSEYRGYNEQFF.

The chain joins TRBV7-9 to TRBJ2-7, with TRBD2 matching 10 bases. This CDR3 is built from 15 residues. Per the germline V gene, CDR1 is SEHNR and CDR2 is FQNEAQ (reference sequence). Trimming at V came to 2 bases and at J to 4 bases, leaving 5 bases not matched to a gene. CDR3 sequence (DNA): TGTGCCAGCAGCTTACCTAGCGGGGGCAAGTACGAGCAGTACTTC. Residues: CASSLPSGGKYEQYF.

V is TRBV21-1 and J is TRBJ1-2; TRBD1 was called by the table and not checked on the DNA. TRBV21-1 is reported as a pseudogene. The CDR3 runs to 14 residues. CDR3 amino acids: CALILGARRKGYTF. Here the CDR3 DNA reads TGTGCCCTAATATTGGGGGCCCGGAGAAAAGGCTACACCTTC.

The V and J genes are TRBV6-5 and TRBJ1-1; no clear D. V lost 1 base, J lost 3 bases, and 15 bases lay in between. Germline loops: CDR1 MNHEY, CDR2 SVGAGI. The CDR3 totals 16 residues. This CDR3 is CASSYYGPNSHTEAFF. The CDR3, as DNA: TGTGCCAGCAGTTACTATGGGCCAAATTCTCACACTGAAGCTTTCTTT.

The V gene is TRBV18, the J gene TRBJ1-5; D might be TRBD1 (6 bases). V shed 5 bases and J shed 4 bases, with 9 bases lying between them. CDR3 size: 13 residues. Germline-derived CDR1 and CDR2 are KGHSH and LQKENI. The DNA for the CDR3 is TGTGCCAGCTCATCAGGGGAAAATCAGCCCCAGCATTTT. The encoded protein is CASSSGENQPQHF.

The rearrangement links TRBV30 to TRBJ1-6; tentatively, D is TRBD1 (5 bases). V was shortened by 4 bases and J by 9 bases, with 22 bases between the two germline ends. The length of the CDR3 is 16 residues. Germline-derived CDR1 and CDR2 are GTSNPN and SVGIG (reference sequence). CDR3 protein: CAWKYGRGAGGSPLHF. The CDR3 DNA reads as TGTGCCTGGAAATACGGACGTGGGGCGGGGGGTTCACCCCTCCACTTT.

The rearrangement uses TRBV30 and TRBJ2-1, with TRBD2 as a possible D gene (5 bases). This CDR3 has 13 residues. From germline, CDR1 is GTSNPN and CDR2 SVGIG (reference sequence). The ends were cut back, 0 bases at V and 10 bases at J, with 13 bases in the middle. CDR3 loop: CAWSVGLAGEQFF. The CDR3 region has the DNA TGTGCCTGGAGTGTGGGTCTAGCCGGGGAGCAGTTCTTC.

The V call is TRBV19, the J call TRBJ1-5; 9 bases are shared with TRBD1. Germline V gene lookup returns CDR1 LNHDA and CDR2 SQIVND (reference sequence). The CDR3 covers 15 residues. Trimming cost V 3 bases and J 5 bases; bases outside gene matches: 5. The CDR3 loop reads CASSIGDRVHQPQHF. CDR3 coding DNA: TGTGCCAGTAGTATCGGGGACAGGGTGCATCAGCCCCAGCATTTT.

The chain links TRBV18 to TRBJ2-3; D not certain. This CDR3 is 13 amino acids long. Germline V gene sequence: CDR1 KGHSH, CDR2 LQKENI. The V gene lost 3 bases and the J gene lost 5 bases, with 9 bases spanning the gap. CDR3 loop: CASSPQSGDTQYF. DNA for the CDR3: TGTGCCAGCTCACCGCAATCAGGAGATACGCAGTATTTT.

V is TRBV6-5 and J is TRBJ1-4; a weak D match, TRBD1 (5 bases). This CDR3 is 13 amino acids long. The germline V and J ends were trimmed by 4 bases and 8 bases, with 11 bases remaining between them. In germline, CDR1 is MNHEY, CDR2 SVGAGI. CDR3 DNA sequence: TGTGCCAGCAGTTCAAATAAGGGGGAAAAACTGTTTTTT. This codes for CASSSNKGEKLFF.

This clone was counted only a few times. V gene TRBV10-2 combines with J gene TRBJ1-5; 8 bases align to TRBD1. CDR3 length equals 14 residues. Germline V gene data show CDR1 as WSHSY and CDR2 as SAAADI. V lost 2 bases to trimming and J lost 7 bases; unmatched junction nucleotides: 4. For the CDR3, the DNA is TGCGCCAGCAGTGAGACAGGGGGAGGACAGCCCCAGCATTTT. Translated: CASSETGGGQPQHF.

V usage is TRBV27 and J usage is TRBJ2-1; TRBD1 matches at 7 bases. Germline V CDR1 and CDR2: MNHEY, SMNVEV (reference sequence). The CDR3 spans 15 residues. Losses at the gene ends were 4 bases for V and 1 base for J; bases not matched to a gene: 4. The chain's CDR3 is CASSSRGRSYNEQFF. CDR3 DNA: TGTGCCAGCAGTTCCAGGGGGAGATCCTACAATGAGCAGTTCTTC.

V and J are TRBV10-3 and TRBJ2-5, with D uncertain. The germline CDR1 and CDR2 sequences are ENHRY and SYGVKD. Trimming stripped 3 bases from V and 5 bases from J, with 7 bases between. The CDR3 contains 12 residues. The CDR3, as DNA: TGTGCCATCAGTGAAGCGACGGAGACCCAGTACTTC. Translation: CAISEATETQYF.

This clone was observed once. The chain is built from TRBV28 and TRBJ2-7, with D perhaps TRBD2 (6 bases). The length of the CDR3 is 16 residues. Trimming took 1 base from V and 4 from J, leaving 17 bases between them. Germline-derived CDR1 and CDR2 are MDHEN and SYDVKM. CDR3 DNA: TGTGCCAGCAGTTTATATAGGGCAGGTGGGACTTACGAGCAGTACTTC. This encodes CASSLYRAGGTYEQYF.

This rearrangement joins TRBV5-4 to TRBJ2-3, with D unresolved. Trimming cost V 3 bases and J 0 bases, with 14 bases left between them. The CDR3 contains 16 residues. Germline V lookup: CDR1 SGHNT, CDR2 YYREEE (reference sequence). The CDR3 DNA reads as TGTGCCAGCAGCTCAGCCGCGGTAGGCAGCACAGATACGCAGTATTTT. Residues: CASSSAAVGSTDTQYF. Drawing the rest from reference TRBV5-4 and TRBJ2-3, the complete variable domain is ETGVTQSPTHLIKTRGQQVTLRCSSQSGHNTVSWYQQALGQGPQFIFQYYREEENGRGNFPPRFSGLQFPNYSSELNVNALELDDSALYLCASSSAAVGSTDTQYFGPGTRLTVL.

The chain is built from TRBV2 and TRBJ2-2; possible D gene TRBD2, 5 bases. The CDR3 runs 12 residues. Germline-derived CDR1 and CDR2 are SNHLY and FYNNEI. Trimming took 7 bases from V and 6 from J, leaving 9 bases between them. In nucleotides, the CDR3 is TGTGCCAGCACTAGCTCCCCCGGGGAGCTGTTTTTT. Translating gives CASTSSPGELFF.

The chain has TRBV6-5 and TRBJ1-2; the match to TRBD1 covers 12 bases. V was pared by 4 bases and J by 8 bases, with 5 bases of the junction left unmatched. This CDR3 has 14 amino acids. Germline assignment: CDR1 MNHEY and CDR2 SVGAGI. The CDR3 reads CASSSAGTGGGYTF. CDR3 nucleotides: TGTGCCAGCAGTTCAGCCGGGACAGGGGGCGGCTACACCTTC.

V is TRBV11-3 and J is TRBJ1-2, with D possibly being TRBD1 (5 bases). The CDR3 is 13 amino acids. With 6 bases removed from V and 7 bases from J, the gap between germline ends came to 15 bases. Germline assignment: CDR1 SGHNT and CDR2 YENEEA. The CDR3 sequence: CASSSNEGAGYTF. DNA of the CDR3: TGTGCCAGCAGTTCAAATGAAGGGGCTGGCTACACCTTC.

The V call is TRBV11-2, the J call TRBJ1-4; maybe TRBD1 (5 bases). Germline V gives CDR1 SGHAT, CDR2 FQNNGV. This CDR3 has 14 residues. V lost 1 base to trimming and J lost 8 bases, with 11 bases between them. The CDR3 reads CASSLGQGTEKLFF. The CDR3 DNA reads as TGTGCCAGCAGCTTAGGGCAGGGAACCGAAAAACTGTTTTTT.

This clone was seen a handful of times. V gene TRBV20-1 combines with J gene TRBJ2-3, with 8 bases fitting TRBD1. Germline V gene data show CDR1 as DFQATT and CDR2 as SNEGSKA (reference sequence). V lost 3 bases and J lost 2; bases outside the gene matches: 7. The CDR3 length is 15 residues. CDR3 in amino acids: CSASYGQGVTDTQYF. Here the CDR3 DNA reads TGCAGTGCTAGTTACGGACAGGGAGTCACAGATACGCAGTATTTT.

V usage is TRBV19 and J usage is TRBJ2-3; the D gene is possibly TRBD1 (6 bases). V was trimmed by 7 bases and J by 2 bases, leaving 13 bases between them. The length of the CDR3 is 14 residues. CDR1 LNHDA and CDR2 SQIVND come from the germline V gene (reference sequence). In nucleotides, the CDR3 is TGTGCCAGTAATCCGACAGGCCCCACAGATACGCAGTATTTT. Protein product: CASNPTGPTDTQYF. Variable domain in full (rest from reference TRBV19 and TRBJ2-3): DGGITQSPKYLFRKEGQNVTLSCEQNLNHDAMYWYRQDPGQGLRLIYYSQIVNDFQKGDIAEGYSVSREKKESFPLTVTSAQKNPTAFYLCASNPTGPTDTQYFGPGTRLTVL.

V is TRBV3-1 (or the pseudogene TRBV3-2) and J is TRBJ1-1; D gene ambiguous. V lost 4 bases and J lost 5, with 17 bases in between. The CDR3 is made up of 15 amino acids. Germline CDR1 is LGHDT and CDR2 is YNNKEL (reference sequence). The CDR3 loop reads CASSLGVAVSTEAFF. The DNA of the CDR3 is TGTGCCAGCAGCCTCGGGGTGGCCGTTTCGACTGAAGCTTTCTTT.

The rearrangement joins TRBV21-1 to TRBJ1-5; the table names TRBD1, a call not compared with the DNA. TRBV21-1 counts as a pseudogene. CDR3 length: 20 amino acids. The DNA for the CDR3 is TGTGCCAGCAGCAAGGCGATACAGGAAACTAAAGGGCCGGACAATCAGCCCCAGCATTTT. It yields the protein CASSKAIQETKGPDNQPQHF.

This clone occurred once. The CDR3 DNA sequence: TGTGCCAGCAGCCAGGACTGGGGTGCGGGGCGGGGTAAGAACGAGCAGTACTTC. Translating it yields CASSQDWGAGRGKNEQYF. The J gene is TRBJ2-7, the V gene TRBV3-1 (or the pseudogene TRBV3-2); possibly TRBD2 for D (6 bases). Germline V gene lookup returns CDR1 LGHDT and CDR2 YNNKEL (reference sequence). The CDR3 contains 18 residues. Trimming took off 3 bases at V and 5 bases at J, with 26 bases between the two ends.

This chain joins TRBV5-1 and TRBJ2-7, with 9 bases aligning to TRBD1. V was pared by 7 bases and J by 3 bases, with 5 bases of the junction left unmatched. Germline V CDR1 and CDR2: SGHRS, YFSETQ. CDR3 length equals 13 residues. The CDR3 region has the DNA TGCGCCAGCGCTAGGACAGGGGACTACGAGCAGTACTTC. Amino acid sequence: CASARTGDYEQYF. The full variable domain, its missing parts supplied by reference TRBV5-1 and TRBJ2-7, is KAGVTQTPRYLIKTRGQQVTLSCSPISGHRSVSWYQQTPGQGLQFLFEYFSETQRNKGNFPGRFSGRQFSNSRSEMNVSTLELGDSALYLCASARTGDYEQYFGPGTRLTVT.